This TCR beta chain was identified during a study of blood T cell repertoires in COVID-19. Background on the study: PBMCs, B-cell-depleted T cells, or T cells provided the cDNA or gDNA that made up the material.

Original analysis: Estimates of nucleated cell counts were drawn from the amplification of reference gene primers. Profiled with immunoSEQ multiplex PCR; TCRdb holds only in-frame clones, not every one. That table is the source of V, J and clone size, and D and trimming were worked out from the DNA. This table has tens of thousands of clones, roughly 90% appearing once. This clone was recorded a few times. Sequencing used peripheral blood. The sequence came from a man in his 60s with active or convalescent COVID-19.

CDR3 in DNA: TGTGCCAGCAGCCCCTCTCTTAATTCACCCCTCCACTTT. It codes for CASSPSLNSPLHF. This chain joins TRBV11-2 and TRBJ1-6; D is uncertain. Germline CDR1 reads SGHAT; CDR2 reads FQNNGV. The V end lost 5 bases, the J end lost 6 bases, and 8 bases lay between the germline ends. This CDR3 spans 13 amino acids.